This is a list of T cell receptor beta chains from one sample in a study of CD8 T cells in ankylosing spondylitis. TCRdb used MiXCR to reprocess the 5' RACE reads, holding one entry per CDR3 protein. Of about 220,000 distinct CDR3 sequences in the sample, around a quarter were seen once. Sequenced material: blood, either unsorted or a sorted T cell fraction (not recorded which). The receptor source for this set is a male donor with ankylosing spondylitis or in good health (not recorded which). CDR3s include the opening cysteine and the closing phenylalanine or tryptophan. The order of the fields is V gene, D gene, clone size, J gene, CDR3 protein, CDR3 DNA. The D gene is left open where the match is weak. Expanded clones are given a class, and other clones once, few, many or no size at all.

>TRBV20-1|.|few|TRBJ2-1
CSANRRSRSNEQFF
TGCAGTGCTAATCGTCGGAGTCGGAGCAATGAGCAGTTCTTC
>TRBV5-8|.|.|TRBJ2-1
CASTTDRSRFDEQFF
TGTGCCAGCACCACGGACCGTAGTAGGTTTGATGAGCAGTTCTTC
>TRBV10-3|.|many|TRBJ2-7
CAISLGDSREQYF
TGTGCCATCAGTCTGGGGGACTCTCGCGAGCAGTACTTC
>TRBV4-1|TRBD2|few|TRBJ2-4
CASSQVPGGSAHINIQYF
TGCGCCAGCAGCCAAGTGCCGGGGGGTTCCGCGCATATAAACATTCAGTACTTC
>TRBV27|TRBD1|many|TRBJ2-1
CASSLWDSSYNEQFF
TGTGCCAGCAGTTTATGGGACAGCTCCTACAATGAGCAGTTCTTC
>TRBV20-1|TRBD2|many|TRBJ2-7
CSAEGGRAYEQYF
TGCAGTGCTGAGGGCGGGAGGGCCTACGAGCAGTACTTC
>TRBV7-3|TRBD2|few|TRBJ2-1
CASSLTSGRGGNEQFF
TGTGCCAGCAGCTTGACTAGCGGGAGAGGGGGAAATGAGCAGTTCTTC
>TRBV6-5|.|many|TRBJ1-1
CASSYYSDTEAFF
TGTGCCAGCAGTTATTATTCTGACACTGAAGCTTTCTTT
>TRBV7-2|TRBD2|many|TRBJ2-1
CASSLAGGPHEQFF
TGTGCCAGCAGCTTAGCGGGAGGGCCCCATGAGCAGTTCTTC
>TRBV21-1|.|many|TRBJ1-2
CASSGAREYSYTF
TGTGCCAGCAGCGGGGCCAGGGAATACAGCTACACCTTC
>TRBV6-6|.|.|TRBJ2-7
CASRMTDYYEQYF
TGTGCCAGCAGGATGACAGACTACTACGAGCAGTACTTC
>TRBV7-2|.|few|TRBJ1-5
CASSLMVNQPQHF
TGTGCCAGCAGCTTAATGGTCAATCAGCCCCAGCATTTT
>TRBV7-2|.|once|TRBJ1-1
CASSFGKGGTEAFF
TGTGCCAGCAGCTTTGGAAAGGGGGGGACTGAAGCTTTCTTT
>TRBV5-1|.|many|TRBJ1-3
CASSLTGNGNTIYF
TGCGCCAGCAGCTTAACGGGGAATGGAAACACCATATATTTT
>TRBV7-9|TRBD2|.|TRBJ2-1
CASSPTSGNVNEQFF
TGTGCCAGCAGCCCAACTAGCGGGAACGTCAATGAGCAGTTCTTC
>TRBV9|.|many|TRBJ2-2
CASSVFGRGTLTTGELFF
TGTGCCAGCAGCGTATTTGGTCGTGGGACTCTCACCACCGGGGAGCTGTTTTTT
>TRBV20-1|.|few|TRBJ1-5
CSARSPGVNQPQHF
TGCAGTGCTAGATCTCCAGGGGTCAATCAGCCCCAGCATTTT
>TRBV20-1|.|few|TRBJ2-4
CSARVAGAIQYF
TGCAGTGCTAGAGTCGCAGGGGCCATTCAGTACTTC
>TRBV12-3/TRBV12-4|TRBD2|.|TRBJ2-3
CASSLYSGIDTQYF
TGTGCCAGCAGTTTGTATAGCGGGATCGATACGCAGTATTTT
>TRBV29-1|TRBD2|.|TRBJ2-3
CSVLPGLSTDTQYF
TGCAGCGTTTTACCGGGACTAAGCACAGATACGCAGTATTTT
>TRBV20-1|TRBD2|.|TRBJ2-5
CSAEPTDSGRAGETQYF
TGCAGTGCAGAGCCTACTGATAGCGGGAGGGCAGGGGAGACCCAGTACTTC
>TRBV12-3/TRBV12-4|.|many|TRBJ1-1
CASSLTQNTEAFF
TGTGCCAGCAGTCTGACACAGAACACTGAAGCTTTCTTT
>TRBV20-1|TRBD2|.|TRBJ2-1
CSARPYGLAGSYNEQFF
TGCAGTGCTAGACCATATGGACTAGCCGGCTCCTACAATGAGCAGTTCTTC
>TRBV5-1|TRBD2|many|TRBJ2-1
CASSLGLAVYNEQFF
TGCGCCAGCAGCTTGGGACTAGCGGTCTACAATGAGCAGTTCTTC
>TRBV12-3/TRBV12-4|.|.|TRBJ2-7
CASSSTTPQYEQYF
TGTGCCAGCAGTTCGACGACACCTCAGTACGAGCAGTACTTC
>TRBV18|TRBD2|few|TRBJ2-1
CASSPAGGPGEQFF
TGTGCCAGCTCACCAGCGGGAGGGCCAGGTGAGCAGTTCTTC
>TRBV5-1|.|.|TRBJ2-7
CASSLEYISYEQYF
TGCGCCAGCAGCTTGGAGTACATCTCCTACGAGCAGTACTTC
>TRBV20-1|.|.|TRBJ2-1
CSAREGGTYNEQFF
TGCAGTGCTAGAGAAGGAGGGACCTACAATGAGCAGTTCTTC
>TRBV20-1|TRBD2|few|TRBJ2-3
CSAGPTAGRALPDTQYF
TGCAGTGCTGGCCCCACGGCAGGGAGGGCCTTGCCAGATACGCAGTATTTT
>TRBV7-2|TRBD2|few|TRBJ2-1
CASSYGTSGSFNEQFF
TGTGCCAGCAGCTACGGGACTAGCGGGAGTTTCAATGAGCAGTTCTTC
>TRBV20-1|.|many|TRBJ2-3
CSGPGASTDTQYF
TGCAGTGGTCCGGGGGCTTCGACGGATACGCAGTATTTT
>TRBV29-1|TRBD2|.|TRBJ2-3
CSVESSGSIYTQYF
TGCAGCGTTGAATCCAGCGGGAGTATATATACGCAGTATTTT
>TRBV20-1|.|few|TRBJ1-5
CSARPLQVYSNQPQHF
TGCAGTGCCAGACCATTACAGGTCTATAGCAATCAGCCCCAGCATTTT
>TRBV20-1|.|.|TRBJ1-5
CSAGGGEQPQHF
TGCAGTGCTGGGGGGGGGGAACAGCCCCAGCATTTT
>TRBV20-1|TRBD2|.|TRBJ2-1
CSAARTSGRYNEQFF
TGCAGTGCAGCCCGGACTAGCGGGAGATACAATGAGCAGTTCTTC
>TRBV28|TRBD2|many|TRBJ2-1
CASSPQGLAGNNEQFF
TGTGCCAGCAGTCCCCAGGGACTAGCGGGAAACAATGAGCAGTTCTTC
>TRBV12-3/TRBV12-4|TRBD2|.|TRBJ2-1
CASSLDPSGSYNEQFF
TGTGCCAGCAGTTTAGACCCTAGCGGATCCTACAATGAGCAGTTCTTC
>TRBV4-2|.|.|TRBJ2-7
CASSQGLEITGYEQYF
TGTGCCAGCAGCCAAGGATTGGAGATTACGGGCTACGAGCAGTACTTC
>TRBV29-1|.|few|TRBJ2-3
CSVEVSPGDTQYF
TGCAGCGTTGAGGTGTCCCCCGGGGATACGCAGTATTTT
>TRBV29-1|.|few|TRBJ2-5
CSVGRILGQETQYF
TGCAGCGTTGGTCGGATCCTGGGGCAAGAGACCCAGTACTTC
>TRBV5-1|.|many|TRBJ2-1
CASNLGGSYNEQFF
TGCGCCAGCAATCTTGGGGGCTCCTACAATGAGCAGTTCTTC
>TRBV9|.|many|TRBJ2-3
CASSVTGPGTDTQYF
TGTGCCAGCAGCGTAACCGGTCCGGGGACAGATACGCAGTATTTT
>TRBV20-1|TRBD2|few|TRBJ2-1
CSARDGLAGDNEQFF
TGCAGTGCTAGAGATGGTCTAGCGGGAGACAATGAGCAGTTCTTC
>TRBV5-1|TRBD2|many|TRBJ2-7
CASSLALGEGDEQYF
TGCGCCAGCAGCTTGGCCTTGGGGGAGGGAGACGAGCAGTACTTC
>TRBV5-6|.|few|TRBJ2-2
CASSAGLFLYTGELFF
TGTGCCAGCAGCGCCGGACTCTTCCTTTACACCGGGGAGCTGTTTTTT
>TRBV11-2|.|.|TRBJ1-2
CASSLEGSTNYGYTF
TGTGCCAGCAGCTTAGAGGGCTCAACTAACTATGGCTACACCTTC
>TRBV29-1|TRBD2|many|TRBJ2-2
CMASGENTGELFF
TGCATGGCTAGCGGGGAAAACACCGGGGAGCTGTTTTTT
>TRBV7-2|.|.|TRBJ2-7
CASSPRVAQGGEQYF
TGTGCCAGCAGCCCCCGAGTAGCGCAAGGGGGCGAGCAGTACTTC
>TRBV20-1|TRBD2|.|TRBJ2-3
CSASIGLASVTDTQYF
TGCAGTGCTAGTATCGGACTAGCTTCCGTCACAGATACGCAGTATTTT
>TRBV5-1|TRBD1|.|TRBJ2-5
CASSLMGQQETQYF
TGCGCCAGCAGCTTGATGGGACAGCAAGAGACCCAGTACTTC
>TRBV5-4|TRBD2|.|TRBJ2-1
CASSSGLTLVDEQFF
TGTGCCAGCAGCTCGGGACTAACCCTTGTCGATGAGCAGTTCTTC
>TRBV6-5|.|.|TRBJ2-6
CASSYSRRGRGANVLTF
TGTGCCAGCAGTTACTCGAGGCGAGGGCGCGGGGCCAACGTCCTGACTTTC
>TRBV7-2|.|.|TRBJ2-7
CASSQGSAGPQYF
TGTGCCAGCAGTCAGGGATCGGCGGGTCCGCAGTACTTC
>TRBV20-1|TRBD2|once|TRBJ2-5
CSARGSFSPSGRKETQYF
TGCAGTGCTAGAGGTTCTTTTTCGCCTAGCGGGAGGAAAGAGACCCAGTACTTC